This T cell receptor (beta chain) was captured in a study of blood T cell repertoires in COVID-19. Study-wide context: COVID-19 samples collected from the United States, Italy and Spain covered acute and convalescent phases. PBMCs, B-cell-depleted T cells, or T cells were the source of the cDNA or gDNA that made up the material.

This clone has only a few counts. V dropped 2 bases and J dropped 3 bases, with 13 bases sitting between them. Germline V CDR1 and CDR2: SGDLS, YYNGEE. The CDR3 runs to 15 residues. The data were produced by immunoSEQ multiplex PCR, yet TCRdb's version contains in-frame clones alone and is incomplete. The sample includes some 120,000 clones, about 70% of them seen just once. The sequence was obtained from a woman in her seventies with acute or convalescent COVID-19. The J gene is TRBJ2-3, the V gene TRBV9; perhaps TRBD2 as D (6 bases). The specimen was peripheral blood. As DNA, the CDR3 is TGTGCCAGCAGCGTCTCAGCCGCGGGGACAGATACGCAGTATTTT. Protein product: CASSVSAAGTDTQYF.